The following is a TCR beta chain sequence with its context. The antigen is not known. This record belongs to a study of response to subunit inactivated influenza vaccine. In TCRdb, the RT-PCR reads were re-called with MiXCR into one record per CDR3 protein. The table has approximately 230,000 distinct CDR3 sequences, 9% to 15% seen once. Findings and limits, study-wide: Few additional T cells are recruited per seasonal influenza vaccination, authors suggested.

The CDR3 has 14 amino acids. Germline CDR1 is DFQATT and CDR2 is SNEGSKA (reference sequence). Trimming stripped 1 base from V and 0 bases from J, with 10 bases between. This rearrangement joins TRBV20-1 to TRBJ2-7; no definite D call. This TCR derives from a man aged 50-60 years who received an inactivated influenza vaccine. The sequenced sample was non-naive T cells sorted from PBMCs, obtained roughly 15 days before vaccination. The CDR3 reads CSARVSGSSYEQYF. DNA for the CDR3: TGCAGTGCTAGAGTGTCAGGTTCCTCCTACGAGCAGTACTTC.